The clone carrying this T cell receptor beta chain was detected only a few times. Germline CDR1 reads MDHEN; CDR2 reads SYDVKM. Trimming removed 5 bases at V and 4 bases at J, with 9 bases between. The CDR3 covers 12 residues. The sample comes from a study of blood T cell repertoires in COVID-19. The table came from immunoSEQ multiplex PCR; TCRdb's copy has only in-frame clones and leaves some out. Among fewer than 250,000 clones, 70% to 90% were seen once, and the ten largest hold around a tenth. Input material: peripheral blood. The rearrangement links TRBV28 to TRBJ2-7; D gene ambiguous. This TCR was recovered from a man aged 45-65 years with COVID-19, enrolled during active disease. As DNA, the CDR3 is TGTGCCAGCAGTCCGAGGTTATACGAGCAGTACTTC. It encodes CASSPRLYEQYF.